This T cell receptor beta chain was documented in a study of T-cell reconstitution after alpha-beta-depleted transplantation in children. This sample's TCRbeta library carried unique molecular identifier barcodes. TCRdb re-called the PCR reads with MiXCR, one entry per CDR3 protein. Of some 460,000 distinct CDR3 sequences detected, roughly 15% appear once; the ten largest clones hold under 30%. The germline V and J ends were trimmed by 0 bases and 5 bases, with 14 bases remaining between them. This CDR3 comprises 15 residues. Looked up from germline, CDR1 is SGDLS and CDR2 is YYNGEE. J is TRBJ2-5 and V is TRBV9, with D possibly being TRBD2 (7 bases). This TCR came from a boy under two years old who had a stem cell transplant for Wiskott-Aldrich syndrome, so the T cells may come from the graft donor. The material was PBMCs, mostly from graft donor cells, obtained 360 days after TCRalphabeta/CD19-depleted stem cell transplant. The CDR3 here is CASSVGGGGPETQYF. In DNA form, the CDR3 reads TGTGCCAGCAGCGTAGGAGGGGGAGGGCCGGAGACCCAGTACTTC.